Below, 22 T cell receptor beta chains from the same sample are listed, as sequenced in a study of blood T cells in healthy people across ages. Combining a sample-barcoded 5' primer with a J-beta primer mix, a second PCR ran for roughly 6 to 11 cycles. TCRdb fed the 5' RACE reads into MiXCR, producing one record per CDR3 protein. In the table there are around 1.7 million distinct CDR3 sequences, under 30% of which are singletons. The sequenced sample consisted of blood. Receptors were obtained from a woman aged 25-40 years in good health.

The rearrangement uses TRBV13 and TRBJ2-3, with D tentatively TRBD1 or TRBD2 (6 bases each). Germline V lookup: CDR1 PRHDT, CDR2 FYEKMQ (reference sequence). V was shortened by 1 base and J by 6 bases, with 20 bases between the two germline ends. This CDR3 is 17 amino acids long. The CDR3 sequence is CASSLALGAGTRDTQYF. CDR3 in DNA: TGTGCCAGCAGCTTAGCCCTCGGTGCGGGGACAAGGGATACGCAGTATTTT. Full variable domain (remainder filled in from reference TRBV13 and TRBJ2-3): AAGVIQSPRHLIKEKRETATLKCYPIPRHDTVYWYQQGPGQDPQFLISFYEKMQSDKGSIPDRFSAQQFSDYHSELNMSSLELGDSALYFCASSLALGAGTRDTQYFGPGTRLTVL.

V gene TRBV3-1 combines with J gene TRBJ2-2, with TRBD2 matching over 13 bases. Germline V gene data show CDR1 as LGHDT and CDR2 as YNNKEL (reference sequence). The J segment lost 2 bases and the V segment lost 1 base, leaving 10 bases of the junction unmatched. This CDR3 has 20 residues. CDR3 coding DNA: TGTGCCAGCAGCCAAGTTTTGGGGACTAGCGGGGCTTCCAACACCGGGGAGCTGTTTTTT. Amino acid sequence: CASSQVLGTSGASNTGELFF.

This clonotype was observed at least ten times. The chain has TRBV2 and TRBJ2-7, with 9 bases identical to TRBD1. CDR1 and CDR2 (germline): SNHLY, FYNNEI. With V trimmed by 5 bases and J by 4 bases, 6 bases remained unmatched. CDR3 length equals 14 residues. CDR3: CASSRGGQGYEQYF. CDR3 coding DNA: TGTGCCAGCAGTCGAGGGGGACAGGGTTACGAGCAGTACTTC.

This clonotype was seen repeatedly, ten times or more. The chain combines TRBV27 with TRBJ2-7; D not resolved. V was cut by 3 bases and J by 0 bases, with 9 bases left in between. Germline V lookup: CDR1 MNHEY, CDR2 SMNVEV (reference sequence). This CDR3 is 14 amino acids long. The CDR3 here is CASSFNYNSYEQYF. The CDR3 DNA sequence: TGTGCCAGCAGTTTTAATTACAACTCCTACGAGCAGTACTTC.

The table lists this clonotype with a few counts. The V and J genes are TRBV2 and TRBJ2-5; weak D call: TRBD2 (6 bases). Matching the DNA end better, TRBJ2-7 makes the J call doubtful. CDR1 is SNHLY, CDR2 FYNNEI, per germline. CDR3 length: 15 amino acids. The CDR3 is CASSGAGQGTPEQYF. The CDR3 DNA is TGTGCCAGCAGTGGAGCGGGTCAGGGTACCCCCGAGCAGTACTTC.

This chain uses TRBV18 with TRBJ1-1, with 9 bases lining up with TRBD1. CDR3 length equals 15 residues. Germline CDR1 is KGHSH and CDR2 is LQKENI. Trimming took 2 bases from V and 5 from J; bases not matched to a gene: 6. The CDR3 nucleotides read TGTGCCAGCTCACCAACCGGGACAGGGTGGACTGAAGCTTTCTTT. Its translation: CASSPTGTGWTEAFF.

This clonotype showed up many times. The rearrangement uses TRBV5-1 and TRBJ2-7; either TRBD1 or TRBD2 may fit D (5 bases each). CDR1 is SGHRS and CDR2 is YFSETQ in the germline V gene. The CDR3 length is 15 residues. V shed 4 bases and J shed 0 bases, with 14 bases lying between them. DNA for the CDR3: TGCGCCAGCAGCCCTTGGCAGGGACCCTCCTACGAGCAGTACTTC. Its protein is CASSPWQGPSYEQYF. Drawing the rest from reference TRBV5-1 and TRBJ2-7, the complete variable domain is KAGVTQTPRYLIKTRGQQVTLSCSPISGHRSVSWYQQTPGQGLQFLFEYFSETQRNKGNFPGRFSGRQFSNSRSEMNVSTLELGDSALYLCASSPWQGPSYEQYFGPGTRLTVT.

This clonotype was seen only a few times. J is TRBJ2-7 and V is TRBV20-1, with 7 bases aligning to TRBD2. Looked up from germline, CDR1 is DFQATT and CDR2 is SNEGSKA (reference sequence). The CDR3 extends over 13 amino acids. The V segment lost 3 bases and the J segment 5 bases; nucleotides outside the gene matches: 7. CDR3 loop: CSASLGLGHEQYF. CDR3 DNA sequence: TGCAGTGCTAGTCTAGGACTAGGCCACGAGCAGTACTTC.

DNA of the CDR3: TGCAGCGTTGAACCTCCAGGGGGCAGGGGGAACTATGGCTACACCTTC. Protein sequence: CSVEPPGGRGNYGYTF. The chain recombines TRBV29-1 with TRBJ1-2, with 8 nucleotides matching TRBD1. This CDR3 region has 16 residues. Germline CDR1 is SQVTM and CDR2 is ANQGSEA. V lost 2 bases to trimming and J lost 2 bases; unmatched junction nucleotides: 10.

The chain couples TRBV20-1 to TRBJ2-1, with a possible D match to TRBD2 (6 bases). This CDR3 region has 15 residues. V was clipped by 6 bases and J by 6 bases, with 21 bases between them. Germline-derived CDR1 and CDR2 are DFQATT and SNEGSKA (reference sequence). The DNA of the CDR3 is TGCAGTGCATTTGACCCCCGGGGGATGAGCAATGAGCAGTTCTTC. Translating gives CSAFDPRGMSNEQFF.

This chain joins TRBV18 and TRBJ2-3, with D possibly matching TRBD1 (5 bases). Germline CDR1 KGHSH, CDR2 LQKENI. The V gene lost 0 bases and the J gene lost 0 bases, with 13 bases spanning the gap. There are 17 residues in the CDR3. The CDR3 reads CASSPPQQGRSTDTQYF. In DNA, the CDR3 is TGTGCCAGCTCACCACCGCAGCAGGGCCGGAGCACAGATACGCAGTATTTT.

This clonotype has at least ten counts. The CDR3 nucleotides are TGTGCCATCAGTGATGACAGGCTACAAGAGACCCAGTACTTC. Translating gives CAISDDRLQETQYF. V gene TRBV10-3 combines with J gene TRBJ2-5; D may be TRBD1 (6 bases). Germline-derived CDR1 and CDR2 are ENHRY and SYGVKD. There are 14 residues in the CDR3. V was pared by 3 bases and J by 2 bases, with 10 bases between.

The chain recombines TRBV5-1 with TRBJ2-3; TRBD2 is a possible D gene (5 bases). This CDR3 has 15 amino acids. Germline CDR1 and CDR2: SGHRS and YFSETQ. Trimming stripped 1 base from V and 5 bases from J, with 14 bases between. The CDR3 reads CASSLTRNTVDTQYF. The CDR3, as DNA: TGCGCCAGCAGCTTGACTAGAAATACAGTAGATACGCAGTATTTT.

This chain uses TRBV7-9 with TRBJ2-1; possibly TRBD2 for D (5 bases). The CDR3 is 18 residues long. In germline, CDR1 is SEHNR, CDR2 FQNEAQ (reference sequence). The V gene lost 5 bases and the J gene lost 8 bases, with 28 bases spanning the gap. For the CDR3, the DNA is TGTGCCAGCAGCCGAAACGACCTGCGGGCTAATTCCCGATATGAGCAGTTCTTC. This gives the protein CASSRNDLRANSRYEQFF.

This clonotype was counted between two and nine times. The J gene is TRBJ2-7, the V gene TRBV3-1; the match to TRBD1 covers 8 bases. The CDR3 loop spans 14 amino acids. Trimming cost V 0 bases and J 7 bases; bases outside gene matches: 5. Germline V gene data show CDR1 as LGHDT and CDR2 as YNNKEL (reference sequence). CDR3 coding DNA: TGTGCCAGCAGCCAAGACAGGGGGCGGGAAGAGCAGTACTTC. Translating gives CASSQDRGREEQYF.

This clonotype has ten or more counts. J is TRBJ2-7 and V is TRBV12-3 or TRBV12-4, with TRBD1 matching 7 bases. The CDR3 spans 14 residues. V was clipped by 6 bases and J by 5 bases; unmatched bases: 10. The CDR3 is CASRPGTETHEQYF. The DNA of the CDR3 is TGTGCCAGCAGGCCGGGGACAGAGACCCACGAGCAGTACTTC.

V gene TRBV5-5 combines with J gene TRBJ1-1; TRBD1 aligns across 8 bases. Germline V gives CDR1 SGHKS, CDR2 YYEKEE (reference sequence). This CDR3 spans 15 amino acids. V was clipped by 1 base and J by 2 bases; unmatched bases: 4. The CDR3 spells CASSLMGTGNTEAFF. The CDR3 nucleotides read TGTGCCAGCAGCTTGATGGGGACAGGAAACACTGAAGCTTTCTTT.

This clonotype showed up just a few times. The genes are TRBV10-3 and TRBJ1-1; TRBD1 might be the D (6 bases). Germline CDR1 ENHRY, CDR2 SYGVKD. CDR3 length: 12 amino acids. The ends were cut back, 6 bases at V and 9 bases at J, with 14 bases in the middle. CDR3 region: CAISEGGRQAFF. The CDR3 DNA reads as TGTGCCATCAGCGAAGGGGGTAGGCAAGCTTTCTTT.

This clonotype has more than one count but fewer than ten. The J gene is TRBJ2-3, the V gene TRBV5-1, with 9 bases lining up with TRBD1. In germline, CDR1 is SGHRS, CDR2 YFSETQ. The trim removed 3 bases at V and 5 bases at J, leaving 4 bases unmatched. This CDR3 comprises 14 residues. CDR3 nucleotides: TGCGCCAGCAGCTCTGGGACAGGGAAAGATACGCAGTATTTT. Encoded protein: CASSSGTGKDTQYF.

This sequence joins TRBV9 and TRBJ2-1; 7 bases agree with TRBD2. This CDR3 contains 19 residues. V gave up 1 base and J gave up 1 base; unmatched junction bases: 14. Germline-derived CDR1 and CDR2 are SGDLS and YYNGEE. The CDR3 loop is CASSVRRERGLASYNEQFF. The DNA for the CDR3 is TGTGCCAGCAGCGTAAGGAGGGAGCGGGGCCTCGCTTCCTACAATGAGCAGTTCTTC. Full variable domain (remainder filled in from reference TRBV9 and TRBJ2-1): DSGVTQTPKHLITATGQRVTLRCSPRSGDLSVYWYQQSLDQGLQFLIQYYNGEERAKGNILERFSAQQFPDLHSELNLSSLELGDSALYFCASSVRRERGLASYNEQFFGPGTRLTVL.

This clonotype was found many times. This sequence joins TRBV20-1 and TRBJ1-6, with a weak D call TRBD1 (5 bases). Germline V lookup: CDR1 DFQATT, CDR2 SNEGSKA (reference sequence). The CDR3 has 15 residues. With 6 bases removed from V and 7 bases from J, the gap between germline ends came to 19 bases. CDR3 sequence: CSANTIGTGNSPLHF. The CDR3 coding sequence is TGCAGTGCCAACACCATAGGGACTGGAAATTCACCCCTCCACTTT.

This clonotype was detected ten times or more. This chain connects TRBV12-3 or TRBV12-4 to TRBJ2-7; TRBD2 is a possible D gene (5 bases). CDR3 length equals 12 residues. The V end lost 6 bases, the J end lost 3 bases, and 9 bases lay between the germline ends. DNA for the CDR3: TGTGCCAGCAGGCGTGGAGGCTACGAGCAGTACTTC. Translating it yields CASRRGGYEQYF.